These 9 T cell receptor beta chains were sequenced from one sample in a study of cytomegalovirus exposure and HLA in healthy donors (dated by TCRdb to between 2016 and 2019). Receptors were amplified or captured by the immunoSEQ multiplex PCR assay. A mixture of 60 forward primers for TCR Vbeta segments and 13 reverse primers for TCR Jbeta segments was used in the multiplex PCR. TCRdb's version of the immuneACCESS table is confined to in-frame rearrangements and falls short of the full clone set. An unresolved V gene accounts for under half of the shortfall where checked; the remainder is of unknown origin. Present in this sample are 100,000 to 150,000 clones, roughly three quarters of which were seen just once. 0.8% to 0.95% of the sample is held by the ten biggest clonotypes. Source material: PBMCs. The receptor set was obtained from a woman aged 60-75 years in good health and CMV-seronegative.

The genes are TRBV6-1 and TRBJ1-5; 12 bases are shared with TRBD1. V lost 4 bases to trimming and J lost 7 bases; unmatched junction nucleotides: 5. This CDR3 has 15 residues. CDR1 and CDR2 from the germline V gene are MNHNS and SASEGT. The CDR3 loop reads CASSGGQGAGQPQHF. The CDR3 DNA is TGTGCCAGCAGTGGGGGACAGGGGGCTGGGCAGCCCCAGCATTTT.

V usage is TRBV27 and J usage is TRBJ1-5; no clear D. Germline V gene data show CDR1 as MNHEY and CDR2 as SMNVEV (reference sequence). CDR3 length equals 12 residues. Deletions cut 3 bases from V and 9 bases from J, with 9 bases between. For the CDR3, the DNA is TGTGCCAGCAGTTTGGCCCCACCGCCCCAGCATTTT. Its translation: CASSLAPPPQHF.

J is TRBJ2-7 and V is TRBV27; 9 bases align to TRBD2. Germline loops: CDR1 MNHEY, CDR2 SMNVEV (reference sequence). V was pared by 2 bases and J by 3 bases, with 5 bases of the junction left unmatched. The CDR3 sequence is 15 residues long. The DNA of the CDR3 is TGTGCCAGCAGTTTACGGCTAGCGGGGATCTACGAGCAGTACTTC. It is translated as CASSLRLAGIYEQYF.

The chain employs TRBV7-6 and TRBJ2-7; 8 nucleotides match TRBD2. The CDR3 totals 17 residues. The germline V gene encodes CDR1 SGHVS and CDR2 FNYEAQ. Germline trimming cut 0 bases from V and 0 bases from J; bases unmatched to any gene: 7. The CDR3 is CASSLARGAGGSYEQYF. The CDR3 nucleotides are TGTGCCAGCAGCTTAGCGAGGGGGGCGGGGGGCTCCTACGAGCAGTACTTC.

The rearrangement links TRBV28 to TRBJ1-2, with TRBD1 as a possible D gene (6 bases). Germline V gene sequence: CDR1 MDHEN, CDR2 SYDVKM. CDR3 length: 13 amino acids. Trimming took 11 bases from V and 8 from J, leaving 21 bases between them. The CDR3 DNA follows: TGTGCCTGCCACCGGGACAACCCTAAGGGCTACACCTTC. It yields the protein CACHRDNPKGYTF.

In this sample, this clone turned up a few times. The chain carries TRBV29-1 and TRBJ2-3; 7 bases match TRBD2. The ends lost 1 base at V and 4 bases at J; junction bases unmatched: 5. The CDR3 contains 14 residues. The germline V gene has CDR1 SQVTM and CDR2 ANQGSEA. The CDR3 region is CSVEGGSSSDTQYF. CDR3 coding DNA: TGCAGCGTTGAAGGCGGGAGCAGCTCAGATACGCAGTATTTT.

The chain employs TRBV6-5 and TRBJ1-1, with a tentative D call TRBD1 (6 bases). CDR1 and CDR2 (germline): MNHEY, SVGAGI. The CDR3 runs 13 residues. The V gene lost 11 bases and the J gene lost 3 bases, with 16 bases spanning the gap. CDR3 region: CALSRGAHTEAFF. The CDR3 nucleotides read TGTGCCCTCAGCCGGGGGGCCCACACTGAAGCTTTCTTT.

The chain is built from TRBV28 and TRBJ2-7; 7 positions agree with TRBD2. With V trimmed by 9 bases and J by 1 base, 12 bases remained unmatched. The CDR3 extends over 15 amino acids. Germline V lookup: CDR1 MDHEN, CDR2 SYDVKM. The CDR3: CARLCGSFLSYEQYF. For the CDR3, the DNA is TGTGCCAGACTGTGCGGGAGCTTCCTTTCCTACGAGCAGTACTTC.

The chain recombines TRBV6-6 with TRBJ1-3; tentative D call: TRBD1 (5 bases). Trimming removed 5 bases from V and 0 bases from J, with 14 bases in between. Germline values: CDR1 MNHNY, CDR2 SVGAGI (reference sequence). There are 16 residues in the CDR3. CDR3 sequence (DNA): TGTGCCAGCAGTGCCGACAGCAGTCTCTCTGGAAACACCATATATTTT. Encoded protein: CASSADSSLSGNTIYF.